The 9 T cell receptor beta chains presented below share a single source sample, sequenced in a study of neurological immune-mediated disorders. One entry per CDR3 protein, called by TCRdb with MiXCR from the 5' RACE reads. The table has approximately 80,000 distinct CDR3 sequences, about 4.5% seen once. Time point reported: longitudinal time-point 3. Sequenced sample: PBMCs. Receptor source: a woman aged 60-75 years with multiple sclerosis.

This clonotype came up many times. The DNA is left out, because the CDR3 cannot be placed on it with certainty; the CDR3 is given as TCRdb lists it. The chain is built from TRBV15 and TRBJ2-7; TRBD1 reflects the table's D call only, with no check against the DNA. The CDR3 is 15 residues long, counting both termini. The germline gives CDR1 LNHNV, CDR2 YYDKDF (reference sequence). CDR3 loop: CATSILDRSPYEQYF.

This clonotype showed up many times. The chain combines TRBV5-6 with TRBJ2-3; perhaps TRBD1 as D (6 bases). Germline V lookup: CDR1 SGHDT, CDR2 YYEEEE. V was shortened by 1 base and J by 1 base, with 13 bases between the two germline ends. This CDR3 has 16 amino acids. CDR3 bases: TGTGCCAGCAGCTTGCCCTTAGAGGGGGGCACAGATACGCAGTATTTT. This sequence encodes CASSLPLEGGTDTQYF.

This clonotype came up many times. The chain carries TRBV20-1 and TRBJ1-2, with unresolved D. There are 13 residues in the CDR3. The germline V and J ends were trimmed by 0 bases and 4 bases, with 9 bases remaining between them. Germline CDR1 DFQATT, CDR2 SNEGSKA (reference sequence). In DNA, the CDR3 is TGCAGTGCTAGAGATCGCCGGTCCTATGGCTACACCTTC. This translates into CSARDRRSYGYTF.

This clonotype has more than one count but fewer than ten. V usage is TRBV18 and J usage is TRBJ2-5; 8 positions match TRBD1. Germline CDR1 is KGHSH and CDR2 is LQKENI. The V segment lost 3 bases and the J segment 1 base; nucleotides outside the gene matches: 7. The CDR3 is made up of 16 amino acids. The chain's CDR3 is CASSPRDRLLQETQYF. DNA for the CDR3: TGTGCCAGCTCACCCCGGGACAGGCTACTCCAAGAGACCCAGTACTTC.

This clonotype has ten or more counts. The genes are TRBV12-3 or TRBV12-4 and TRBJ2-3; D call uncertain. With 5 bases removed from V and 2 bases from J, the gap between germline ends came to 8 bases. The CDR3 has 13 residues. The CDR3 DNA reads as TGTGCCAGCAGTGTCGGGCACACAGATACGCAGTATTTT. Protein: CASSVGHTDTQYF.

This clonotype was found many times. The chain has TRBV7-2 and TRBJ2-7, with no clear D. CDR1 SGHTA and CDR2 FQGNSA come from the germline V gene. Trimming removed 2 bases from V and 2 bases from J, with 10 bases in between. The CDR3 covers 14 residues. As DNA, the CDR3 is TGTGCCAGCAGCTTAAGAGCAGGAGCCTACGAGCAGTACTTC. This translates into CASSLRAGAYEQYF.

At least ten counts were recorded for this clonotype. The chain couples TRBV7-9 to TRBJ2-2; 7 bases align to TRBD1. CDR3 size: 16 residues. V shed 4 bases, J shed 4 bases, and the junction held 9 bases outside the gene matches. The V gene's germline CDR1 is SEHNR and CDR2 FQNEAQ (reference sequence). The CDR3 DNA follows: TGTGCCAGCAGCTCCCGGACAGGCCTGGTCACCGGGGAGCTGTTTTTT. It specifies CASSSRTGLVTGELFF.

This clonotype was detected ten times or more. The chain joins TRBV7-2 to TRBJ2-5, with a weak D call TRBD2 (6 bases). This CDR3 contains 16 residues. The ends were cut back, 5 bases at V and 1 base at J, with 17 bases in the middle. Germline V CDR1 and CDR2: SGHTA, FQGNSA. CDR3 DNA sequence: TGTGCCAGCAGCCCTCAAATAGCGGTCCTCCAAGAGACCCAGTACTTC. Translated: CASSPQIAVLQETQYF. Together with reference TRBV7-2 and TRBJ2-5, the CDR3 gives the full variable domain: GAGVSQSPSNKVTEKGKDVELRCDPISGHTALYWYRQSLGQGLEFLIYFQGNSAPDKSGLPSDRFSAERTGGSVSTLTIQRTQQEDSAVYLCASSPQIAVLQETQYFGPGTRLLVL.

This clonotype is medium-sized (0.01 to 0.1%) within its sample. The chain is built from TRBV7-9 and TRBJ2-4, with a tentative D call TRBD1 (7 bases). The CDR3 is made up of 12 amino acids. With 11 bases removed from V and 8 bases from J, the gap between germline ends came to 16 bases. In germline, CDR1 is SEHNR, CDR2 FQNEAQ (reference sequence). The CDR3 sequence: CASEGQLDIQYF. CDR3 sequence (DNA): TGTGCCTCGGAGGGACAGTTGGACATTCAGTACTTC. Full variable domain (rest looked up from reference TRBV7-9 and TRBJ2-4): DTGVSQNPRHKITKRGQNVTFRCDPISEHNRLYWYRQTLGQGPEFLTYFQNEAQLEKSRLLSDRFSAERPKGSFSTLEIQRTEQGDSAMYLCASEGQLDIQYFGAGTRLSVL.